The 17 T cell receptor beta chains reported below all come from one sample, sequenced in a study of human T cells and chemical hapten exposure. Described time point: patch test 1, 2 weeks after DPC sensitization. Stated treatment: therapeutic diphenylcyclopropenone sensitization with weekly scalp DPC. TCRdb reanalysed the RACE reads using MiXCR and keeps one entry per CDR3 protein. The profile shows some 170,000 distinct CDR3 sequences, 20% to 25% of them singletons. The sequences come from whole blood, collected in connection with sensitization to the hapten diphenylcyclopropenone (DPC). The receptor source for this set is a woman aged 45 to 65 with alopecia areata. Some clones in this sample may be carry-over from other donors' samples.

The J gene is TRBJ1-1, the V gene TRBV20-1; D gene uncertain. This CDR3 is 12 amino acids long. The germline V gene encodes CDR1 DFQATT and CDR2 SNEGSKA (reference sequence). Trimming removed 3 bases from V and 2 bases from J, with 7 bases in between. The CDR3 sequence is CSASVGNTEAFF. The DNA of the CDR3 is TGCAGTGCTAGTGTCGGAAACACTGAAGCTTTCTTT.

The chain employs TRBV2 and TRBJ2-2, with D possibly being TRBD2 (6 bases). Deletions cut 2 bases from V and 0 bases from J, with 10 bases between. Germline V gives CDR1 SNHLY, CDR2 FYNNEI. The CDR3 is 16 residues long. The CDR3 loop reads CASSEQASANTGELFF. The CDR3 coding sequence is TGTGCCAGCAGTGAACAGGCTAGCGCGAACACCGGGGAGCTGTTTTTT. Full variable domain (missing parts from reference TRBV2 and TRBJ2-2): EPEVTQTPSHQVTQMGQEVILRCVPISNHLYFYWYRQILGQKVEFLVSFYNNEISEKSEIFDDQFSVERPDGSNFTLKIRSTKLEDSAMYFCASSEQASANTGELFFGEGSRLTVL.

This clonotype was counted between two and nine times. The J gene is TRBJ2-5, the V gene TRBV3-1; D gene uncertain. V dropped 1 base and J dropped 1 base, with 7 bases sitting between them. Germline CDR1 LGHDT, CDR2 YNNKEL (reference sequence). This CDR3 is built from 14 residues. The CDR3 is CASSQGASQETQYF. The CDR3 DNA sequence: TGTGCCAGCAGCCAAGGGGCGTCCCAAGAGACCCAGTACTTC.

This rearrangement joins TRBV6-6 to TRBJ1-3; 10 positions match TRBD1. The CDR3 extends over 14 amino acids. Germline V CDR1 and CDR2: MNHNY, SVGAGI (reference sequence). V was clipped by 6 bases and J by 8 bases; unmatched bases: 7. CDR3 region: CASSERDRGHTIYF. CDR3 bases: TGTGCCAGCAGCGAACGGGACAGGGGACACACCATATATTTT.

CDR3 bases: TGTGCCAGCTCACACGCGAACACTGAAGCTTTCTTT. Translation gives CASSHANTEAFF. The rearrangement joins TRBV18 to TRBJ1-1; D gene uncertain. The CDR3 consists of 12 residues. V was clipped by 4 bases and J by 1 base, with 4 bases between them. CDR1 is KGHSH and CDR2 is LQKENI in the germline V gene.

The rearrangement uses TRBV4-2 and TRBJ2-7, with D perhaps matching TRBD2 (6 bases). This CDR3 is 13 amino acids long. Germline loops: CDR1 LGHNA, CDR2 YNFKEQ. Trimming took 4 bases from V and 6 from J, leaving 13 bases between them. The CDR3 bases are TGTGCCAGCAGCCGGGGGACTCGGGTCGAGCAGTACTTC. This gives the protein CASSRGTRVEQYF.

This clonotype was picked up a small number of times. The chain has TRBV7-2 and TRBJ1-2; possibly TRBD1 for D (6 bases). V shed 3 bases and J shed 8 bases, with 10 bases lying between them. The CDR3 is made up of 12 amino acids. CDR1 is SGHTA, CDR2 FQGNSA, per germline. The CDR3 here is CASSFTGSGYTF. The CDR3 coding sequence is TGTGCCAGCAGCTTTACAGGGTCCGGCTACACCTTC.

This clonotype was observed a handful of times. V usage is TRBV29-1 and J usage is TRBJ1-3; possibly TRBD1 for D (6 bases). The germline gives CDR1 SQVTM, CDR2 ANQGSEA. Trimming removed 1 base from V and 1 base from J, with 14 bases in between. The CDR3 is 16 amino acids. CDR3 loop: CSVEVIPRGSGNTIYF. The CDR3 DNA follows: TGCAGCGTTGAAGTTATACCCAGGGGTTCTGGAAACACCATATATTTT.

This chain uses TRBV5-6 with TRBJ1-1; D is ambiguous. The CDR3 runs to 14 residues. CDR1 is SGHDT, CDR2 YYEEEE, per germline. V was clipped by 0 bases and J by 3 bases, with 9 bases between them. CDR3 sequence (DNA): TGTGCCAGCAGCTTGGTGCCCCCTGACACTGAAGCTTTCTTT. It is translated as CASSLVPPDTEAFF.

CDR3: CATSDSGRADTQYF. The CDR3 region has the DNA TGTGCCACCAGTGACAGCGGGAGAGCAGATACGCAGTATTTT. The chain combines TRBV24-1 with TRBJ2-3, with TRBD2 matching 8 bases. The CDR3 has 14 amino acids. The germline CDR1 and CDR2 sequences are KGHDR and SFDVKD. V was pared by 4 bases and J by 4 bases, with 3 bases of the junction left unmatched.

This sequence joins TRBV12-3 or TRBV12-4 and TRBJ2-7; D might be TRBD1 (5 bases). V lost 5 bases and J 0 bases, leaving 14 bases between the germline ends. The CDR3 runs 15 residues. CDR3 loop: CASSIGHLSSYEQYF. The CDR3 region has the DNA TGTGCCAGCAGTATCGGACACTTGAGCTCCTACGAGCAGTACTTC.

The chain joins TRBV10-3 to TRBJ1-2; perhaps TRBD1 as D (6 bases). This CDR3 spans 16 amino acids. The germline V gene encodes CDR1 ENHRY and CDR2 SYGVKD. The V end lost 3 bases, the J end lost 0 bases, and 14 bases lay between the germline ends. CDR3 in amino acids: CAISDYINRANYGYTF. CDR3 sequence (DNA): TGTGCCATCAGTGATTATATTAACAGGGCTAACTATGGCTACACCTTC.

The genes are TRBV29-1 and TRBJ1-1; D remains ambiguous. The germline gives CDR1 SQVTM, CDR2 ANQGSEA. CDR3 length equals 13 residues. The V end was cut by 4 bases, the J end by 0 bases, with 9 bases between. This CDR3 reads CSVAMSMNTEAFF. The DNA of the CDR3 is TGCAGCGTTGCGATGAGCATGAACACTGAAGCTTTCTTT.

This clonotype was detected only a few times. The rearrangement links TRBV29-1 to TRBJ2-3; D unclear. Germline-derived CDR1 and CDR2 are SQVTM and ANQGSEA. The V end was cut by 2 bases, the J end by 2 bases, with 14 bases between. The CDR3 runs to 15 residues. In DNA, the CDR3 is TGCAGCGTTGAAAATAGGCGGTTCTACACAGATACGCAGTATTTT. Its protein product is CSVENRRFYTDTQYF.

The chain is built from TRBV7-9 and TRBJ2-7; D is perhaps TRBD2 (5 bases). CDR3 length: 12 amino acids. V shed 5 bases and J shed 4 bases, with 9 bases lying between them. Germline lookup yields CDR1 SEHNR and CDR2 FQNEAQ (reference sequence). The CDR3 nucleotides are TGTGCCAGCAGCCCGGGGAGTTACGAGCAGTACTTC. Protein sequence: CASSPGSYEQYF.

The chain employs TRBV6-6 and TRBJ1-5; no firm D call. The CDR3 sequence is 14 residues long. Deletions cut 2 bases from V and 2 bases from J, with 7 bases between. The germline CDR1 and CDR2 sequences are MNHNY and SVGAGI (reference sequence). The CDR3 is CASSYEIRNQPQHF. The CDR3 bases are TGTGCCAGCAGTTACGAGATCCGCAATCAGCCCCAGCATTTT.

The chain joins TRBV7-2 to TRBJ1-2; D call uncertain. Germline assignment: CDR1 SGHTA and CDR2 FQGNSA. The V gene lost 5 bases and the J gene lost 4 bases, with 11 bases spanning the gap. This CDR3 has 13 amino acids. For the CDR3, the DNA is TGTGCCAGCAGCATGGCGGGAACCTATGGCTACACCTTC. It is translated as CASSMAGTYGYTF.